These 3 T cell receptor beta chains were all obtained from the same sample, sequenced in a study of blood T cell repertoires in COVID-19. The method was immunoSEQ multiplex PCR; TCRdb's version includes in-frame clones alone and lacks a portion of them. The sample lists about 78,000 clones, roughly 88% occurring once. Sequencing used peripheral blood. These TCRs come from a woman between 50 and 59 years old in a cohort sampled during active COVID-19.

This chain links TRBV18 with TRBJ2-3; 9 bases fit TRBD2. The CDR3 loop spans 15 amino acids. With 0 bases clipped from V and 5 bases from J, the junction kept 3 bases outside the gene matches. The germline gives CDR1 KGHSH, CDR2 LQKENI. The CDR3 region is CASSPPAGGEDTQYF. Written as DNA, the CDR3 is TGTGCCAGCTCACCACCGGCGGGAGGGGAAGATACGCAGTATTTT.

The CDR3 DNA follows: TGTGCCACCACTCCCGATGGGAGGCGGGAGTCTTCCTACGAGCAGTACTTC. The encoded protein is CATTPDGRRESSYEQYF. The chain recombines TRBV18 with TRBJ2-7; 7 nucleotides line up with TRBD2. The V gene's germline CDR1 is KGHSH and CDR2 LQKENI. The CDR3 is 17 amino acids. The V gene end was trimmed by 10 bases and the J gene end by 1 base; junction bases not matched to a gene: 19. Variable domain in full (rest from reference TRBV18 and TRBJ2-7): NAGVMQNPRHLVRRRGQEARLRCSPMKGHSHVYWYRQLPEEGLKFMVYLQKENIIDESGMPKERFSAEFPKEGPSILRIQQVVRGDSAAYFCATTPDGRRESSYEQYFGPGTRLTVT.

The sample holds a few counts of this clone. J is TRBJ2-7 and V is TRBV27; 9 bases are shared with TRBD2. From germline, CDR1 is MNHEY and CDR2 SMNVEV (reference sequence). The CDR3 extends over 16 amino acids. Losses at the gene ends were 5 bases for V and 0 bases for J; bases not matched to a gene: 8. CDR3 coding DNA: TGTGCCAGCAGTGCGTATCGGACTAGCGCCTCCTACGAGCAGTACTTC. As protein: CASSAYRTSASYEQYF.